These 14 T cell receptor beta chains were sequenced from one sample in a study of cytomegalovirus exposure and HLA in healthy donors. Primers included in the PCR were 60 Vbeta and 13 Jbeta primers. Sequencing used immunoSEQ multiplex PCR; TCRdb keeps in-frame clones, though not all of them. Of roughly 180,000 clones in the sample, over 75% were seen once. What was sequenced was PBMCs. These receptors originate from a man over 45 in good health and CMV-seropositive.

V usage is TRBV15 and J usage is TRBJ2-3, with D hard to call. The CDR3 is made up of 15 amino acids. Germline loops: CDR1 LNHNV, CDR2 YYDKDF (reference sequence). Deletions cut 4 bases from V and 2 bases from J, with 13 bases between. The CDR3 is CATSTPQRYTDTQYF. Written as DNA, the CDR3 is TGTGCCACCAGCACTCCTCAGCGCTACACAGATACGCAGTATTTT.

The genes are TRBV4-1 and TRBJ1-5, with D tentatively TRBD1 (6 bases). Deletions cut 8 bases from V and 6 bases from J, with 20 bases between. Germline V lookup: CDR1 MGHRA, CDR2 YSYEKL. This CDR3 has 15 residues. This chain's CDR3 is CASGPGGGTGQPQHF. DNA of the CDR3: TGCGCCAGCGGACCGGGGGGCGGAACGGGTCAGCCCCAGCATTTT.

The gene calls are TRBV5-1 and TRBJ2-4; the match to TRBD2 covers 8 bases. Germline CDR1 and CDR2: SGHRS and YFSETQ. The CDR3 length is 16 residues. V lost 0 bases to trimming and J lost 2 bases; unmatched junction nucleotides: 4. DNA of the CDR3: TGCGCCAGCAGCTTGGAAGGCGGGGGGACCAAAAACATTCAGTACTTC. It translates to CASSLEGGGTKNIQYF.

The V gene is TRBV6-1, the J gene TRBJ2-7; TRBD1 aligns across 7 bases. The CDR3 contains 11 residues. The V gene's germline CDR1 is MNHNS and CDR2 SASEGT. The CDR3 here is CASRARQGINV. CDR3 bases: TGTGCCAGCAGGGCCCGACAGGGCATTAACGTC.

The V and J genes are TRBV5-1 and TRBJ1-5; 9 bases are shared with TRBD1. CDR3 length equals 13 residues. V dropped 4 bases and J dropped 7; count of bases not matched to a gene: 3. Germline V gene lookup returns CDR1 SGHRS and CDR2 YFSETQ. This chain's CDR3 is CASSRTGEQPQHF. CDR3 nucleotides: TGCGCCAGCAGCCGGACAGGGGAACAGCCCCAGCATTTT.

This clone was observed a handful of times. The chain links TRBV4-1 to TRBJ1-1, with D possibly matching TRBD1 (5 bases). Germline CDR1 and CDR2: MGHRA and YSYEKL. Trimming pared 6 bases from V and 11 bases from J, leaving 16 bases between. This CDR3 has 12 residues. In DNA, the CDR3 is TGCGCCAGCAGAGCGGGTGGGGGGTACGCTTTCTTT. This translates into CASRAGGGYAFF.

The rearrangement links TRBV9 to TRBJ2-1; 7 bases align to TRBD2. This CDR3 has 17 amino acids. CDR1 and CDR2 from the germline V gene are SGDLS and YYNGEE. V lost 1 base and J lost 4; bases outside the gene matches: 11. The CDR3 sequence is CASSVSSGRSAYNEQFF. CDR3 DNA sequence: TGTGCCAGCAGCGTAAGTAGCGGGCGATCTGCGTACAATGAGCAGTTCTTC.

The rearrangement joins TRBV15 to TRBJ2-4, with D possibly being TRBD2 (5 bases). The V gene lost 3 bases and the J gene lost 8 bases, with 5 bases spanning the gap. The CDR3 runs to 11 residues. CDR1 and CDR2 (germline): LNHNV, YYDKDF (reference sequence). The CDR3 sequence is CATSRRDIQYF. The CDR3 nucleotides are TGTGCCACCAGCAGGAGGGACATTCAGTACTTC.

V is TRBV27 and J is TRBJ2-1; D is possibly TRBD1 (6 bases). Germline V gene lookup returns CDR1 MNHEY and CDR2 SMNVEV (reference sequence). With 6 bases removed from V and 7 bases from J, the gap between germline ends came to 19 bases. The CDR3 runs to 15 residues. CDR3 amino acids: CASSLTGLRGNEQFF. The DNA for the CDR3 is TGTGCCAGCAGCCTTACAGGGTTGAGGGGGAATGAGCAGTTCTTC.

The chain is built from TRBV5-4 and TRBJ2-3; D might be TRBD1 (6 bases). Germline CDR1 is SGHNT and CDR2 is YYREEE (reference sequence). Trimming took off 0 bases at V and 1 base at J, with 21 bases between the two ends. CDR3 length equals 19 residues. This CDR3 is CASSLGPRGGGTGTDTQYF. The CDR3 region has the DNA TGTGCCAGCAGCTTGGGCCCCCGCGGTGGGGGCACGGGCACAGATACGCAGTATTTT.

The J gene is TRBJ1-4, the V gene TRBV28, with a weak D call TRBD1 (5 bases). Between the trimmed V and J ends, which lost 2 bases and 7 bases, there was a span of 14 bases. Germline V gene lookup returns CDR1 MDHEN and CDR2 SYDVKM. The CDR3 is made up of 15 amino acids. CDR3 sequence: CASSLMQGMGEKLFF. DNA of the CDR3: TGTGCCAGCAGTTTAATGCAGGGTATGGGTGAAAAACTGTTTTTT.

The V call is TRBV23-1, the J call TRBJ1-2; TRBD1 is a possible D gene (5 bases). TRBV23-1 is flagged as an ORF with uncertain function. V was trimmed by 4 bases and J by 1 base, leaving 13 bases between them. There are 15 residues in the CDR3. CDR3 sequence reads: CASSRDFRVNYGYTF. In DNA, the CDR3 is TGCGCCAGCAGTCGCGACTTCAGGGTTAACTATGGCTACACCTTC.

The chain has TRBV25-1 and TRBJ2-5, with D perhaps matching TRBD1 (6 bases). Germline V gene lookup returns CDR1 MGHDK and CDR2 SYGVNS. Trimming took off 5 bases at V and 1 base at J, with 14 bases between the two ends. The CDR3 contains 15 residues. The CDR3 bases are TGTGCCAGCAGTCCGATGGACAGATTCCAAGAGACCCAGTACTTC. This encodes CASSPMDRFQETQYF.

Only one count was recorded for this clone. This chain uses TRBV9 with TRBJ2-5; the match to TRBD1 covers 9 bases. This CDR3 has 14 residues. Germline loops: CDR1 SGDLS, CDR2 YYNGEE. Trimming cost V 0 bases and J 4 bases; bases outside gene matches: 1. CDR3: CASSVAQGAETQYF. The CDR3 DNA follows: TGTGCCAGCAGCGTAGCACAGGGGGCAGAGACCCAGTACTTC.